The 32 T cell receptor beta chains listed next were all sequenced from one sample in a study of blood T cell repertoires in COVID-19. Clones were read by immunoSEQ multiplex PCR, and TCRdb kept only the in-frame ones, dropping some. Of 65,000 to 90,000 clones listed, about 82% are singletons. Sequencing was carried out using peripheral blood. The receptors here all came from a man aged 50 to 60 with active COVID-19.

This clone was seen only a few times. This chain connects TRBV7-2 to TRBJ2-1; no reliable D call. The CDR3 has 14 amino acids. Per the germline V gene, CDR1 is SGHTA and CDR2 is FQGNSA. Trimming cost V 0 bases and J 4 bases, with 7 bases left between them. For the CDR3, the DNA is TGTGCCAGCAGCTTAGCGTCCGTATACAATGAGCAGTTCTTC. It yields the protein CASSLASVYNEQFF. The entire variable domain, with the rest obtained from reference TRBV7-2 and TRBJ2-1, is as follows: GAGVSQSPSNKVTEKGKDVELRCDPISGHTALYWYRQSLGQGLEFLIYFQGNSAPDKSGLPSDRFSAERTGGSVSTLTIQRTQQEDSAVYLCASSLASVYNEQFFGPGTRLTVL.

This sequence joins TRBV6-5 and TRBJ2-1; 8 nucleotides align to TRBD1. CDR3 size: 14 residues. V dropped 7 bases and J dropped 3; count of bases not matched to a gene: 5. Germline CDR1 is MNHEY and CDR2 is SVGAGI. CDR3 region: CASKTDRGYNEQFF. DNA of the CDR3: TGTGCCAGCAAAACAGACAGGGGCTACAATGAGCAGTTCTTC.

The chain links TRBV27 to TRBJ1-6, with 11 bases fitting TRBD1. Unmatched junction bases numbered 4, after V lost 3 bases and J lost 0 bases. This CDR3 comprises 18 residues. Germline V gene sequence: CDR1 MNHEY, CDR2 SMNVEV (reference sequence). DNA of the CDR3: TGTGCCAGCAGTTTGGGACAGGGGGTTAGCTCCTATAATTCACCCCTCCACTTT. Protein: CASSLGQGVSSYNSPLHF.

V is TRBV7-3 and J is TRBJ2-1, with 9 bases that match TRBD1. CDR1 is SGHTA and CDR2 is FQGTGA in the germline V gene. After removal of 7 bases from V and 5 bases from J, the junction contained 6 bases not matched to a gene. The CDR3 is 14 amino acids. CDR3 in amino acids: CASTPGQGHNEQFF. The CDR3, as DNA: TGTGCCAGCACCCCGGGACAGGGACACAATGAGCAGTTCTTC.

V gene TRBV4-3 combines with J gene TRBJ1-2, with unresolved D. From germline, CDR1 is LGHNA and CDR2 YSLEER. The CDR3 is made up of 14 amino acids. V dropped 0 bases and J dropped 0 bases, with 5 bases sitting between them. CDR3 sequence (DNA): TGCGCCAGCAGCCAAGAGCGTTCTAACTATGGCTACACCTTC. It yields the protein CASSQERSNYGYTF.

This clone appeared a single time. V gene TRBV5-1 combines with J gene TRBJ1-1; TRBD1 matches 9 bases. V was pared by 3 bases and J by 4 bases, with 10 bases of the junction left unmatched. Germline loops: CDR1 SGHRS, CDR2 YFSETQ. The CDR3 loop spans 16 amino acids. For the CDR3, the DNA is TGCGCCAGCAGCTCGGACAGGGGTACAGGGGGCACTGAAGCTTTCTTT. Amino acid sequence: CASSSDRGTGGTEAFF.

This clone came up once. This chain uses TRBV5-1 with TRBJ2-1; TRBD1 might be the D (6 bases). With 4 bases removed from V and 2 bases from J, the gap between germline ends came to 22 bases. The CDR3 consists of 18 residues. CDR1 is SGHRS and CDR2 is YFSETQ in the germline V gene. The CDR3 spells CASSPTLRTAEPYNEQFF. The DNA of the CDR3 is TGCGCCAGCAGCCCAACCCTTCGGACAGCCGAACCCTACAATGAGCAGTTCTTC.

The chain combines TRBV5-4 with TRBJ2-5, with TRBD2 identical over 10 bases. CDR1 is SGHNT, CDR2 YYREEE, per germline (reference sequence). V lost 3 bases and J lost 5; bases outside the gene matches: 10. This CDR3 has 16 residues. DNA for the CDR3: TGTGCCAGCAGCTCCAGAGCGGGGGGGGCTGGTGAGACCCAGTACTTC. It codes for CASSSRAGGAGETQYF.

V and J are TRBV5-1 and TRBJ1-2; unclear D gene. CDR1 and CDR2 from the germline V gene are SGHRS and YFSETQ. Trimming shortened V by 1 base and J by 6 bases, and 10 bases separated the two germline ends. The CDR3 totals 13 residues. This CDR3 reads CASSLFGRDGYTF. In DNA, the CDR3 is TGCGCCAGCAGCTTGTTTGGGAGAGATGGCTACACCTTC.

DNA of the CDR3: TGTGCCAGCAGTATGTTGCGGGCGCACACCGGGGAGCTGTTTTTT. It translates to CASSMLRAHTGELFF. The gene calls are TRBV6-2 or TRBV6-3 and TRBJ2-2, with D perhaps matching TRBD2 (5 bases). The V end lost 5 bases, the J end lost 3 bases, and 13 bases lay between the germline ends. The CDR3 spans 15 residues. Looked up from germline, CDR1 is MNHEY and CDR2 is SVGEGT.

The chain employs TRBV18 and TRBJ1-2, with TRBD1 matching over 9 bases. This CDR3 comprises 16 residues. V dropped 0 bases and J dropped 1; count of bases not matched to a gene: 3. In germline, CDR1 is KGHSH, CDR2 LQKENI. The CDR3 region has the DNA TGTGCCAGCTCACCACCAGGGACAGGGAATAACTATGGCTACACCTTC. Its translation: CASSPPGTGNNYGYTF.

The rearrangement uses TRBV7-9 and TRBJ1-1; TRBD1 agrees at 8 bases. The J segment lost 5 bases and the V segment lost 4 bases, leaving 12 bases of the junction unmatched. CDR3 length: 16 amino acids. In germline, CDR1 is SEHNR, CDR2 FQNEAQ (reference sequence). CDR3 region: CASSSPRGQGGTEAFF. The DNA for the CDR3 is TGTGCCAGCAGCTCGCCCCGAGGACAGGGAGGTACTGAAGCTTTCTTT.

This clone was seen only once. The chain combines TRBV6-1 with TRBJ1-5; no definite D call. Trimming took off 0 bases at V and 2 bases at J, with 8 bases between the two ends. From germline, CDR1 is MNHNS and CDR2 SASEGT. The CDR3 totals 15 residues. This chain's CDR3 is CASSEASFGNQPQHF. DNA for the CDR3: TGTGCCAGCAGTGAAGCAAGCTTCGGCAATCAGCCCCAGCATTTT.

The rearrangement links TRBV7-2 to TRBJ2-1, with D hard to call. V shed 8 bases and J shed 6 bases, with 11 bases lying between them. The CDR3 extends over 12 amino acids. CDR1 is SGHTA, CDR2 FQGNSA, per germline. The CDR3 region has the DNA TGTGCCAGCGGTCGCTATGGCAATGAGCAGTTCTTC. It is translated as CASGRYGNEQFF.

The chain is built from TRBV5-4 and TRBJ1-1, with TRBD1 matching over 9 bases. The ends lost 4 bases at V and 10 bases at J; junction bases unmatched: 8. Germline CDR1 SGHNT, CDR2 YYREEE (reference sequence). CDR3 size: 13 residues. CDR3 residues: CASSLRTGERAFF. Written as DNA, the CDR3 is TGTGCCAGCAGCCTTAGGACAGGGGAGCGAGCTTTCTTT.

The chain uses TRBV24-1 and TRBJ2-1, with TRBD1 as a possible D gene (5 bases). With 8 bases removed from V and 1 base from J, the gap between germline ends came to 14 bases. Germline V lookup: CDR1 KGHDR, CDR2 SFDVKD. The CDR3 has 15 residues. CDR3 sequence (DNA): TGTGCCACCAAATCAGGGTCTGGGTCCTACAATGAGCAGTTCTTC. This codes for CATKSGSGSYNEQFF.

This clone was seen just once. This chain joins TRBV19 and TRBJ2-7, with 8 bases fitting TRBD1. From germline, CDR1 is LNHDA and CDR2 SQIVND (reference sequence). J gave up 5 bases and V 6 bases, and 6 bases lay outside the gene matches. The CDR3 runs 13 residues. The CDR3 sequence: CASSLGQGDEQYF. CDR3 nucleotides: TGTGCCAGTAGCCTCGGACAGGGTGACGAGCAGTACTTC.

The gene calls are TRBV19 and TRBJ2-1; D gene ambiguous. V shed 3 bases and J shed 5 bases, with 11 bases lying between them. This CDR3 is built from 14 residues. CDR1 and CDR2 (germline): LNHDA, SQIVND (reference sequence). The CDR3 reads CASSISTGNNEQFF. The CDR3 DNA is TGTGCCAGTAGTATCTCGACTGGTAACAATGAGCAGTTCTTC.

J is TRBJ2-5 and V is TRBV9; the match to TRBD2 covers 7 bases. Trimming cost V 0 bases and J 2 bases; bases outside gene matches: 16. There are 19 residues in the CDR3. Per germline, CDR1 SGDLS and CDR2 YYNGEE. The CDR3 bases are TGTGCCAGCAGCGTAGTACCCAAGGTAATCAGGCGGGAGCAAGAGACCCAGTACTTC. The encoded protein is CASSVVPKVIRREQETQYF.

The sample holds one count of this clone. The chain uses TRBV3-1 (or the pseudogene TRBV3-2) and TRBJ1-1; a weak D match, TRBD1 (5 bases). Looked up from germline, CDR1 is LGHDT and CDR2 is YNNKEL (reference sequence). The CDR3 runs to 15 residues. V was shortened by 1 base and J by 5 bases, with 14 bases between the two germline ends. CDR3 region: CASSQVPWEGTEAFF. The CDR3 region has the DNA TGTGCCAGCAGCCAAGTTCCATGGGAGGGGACTGAAGCTTTCTTT.

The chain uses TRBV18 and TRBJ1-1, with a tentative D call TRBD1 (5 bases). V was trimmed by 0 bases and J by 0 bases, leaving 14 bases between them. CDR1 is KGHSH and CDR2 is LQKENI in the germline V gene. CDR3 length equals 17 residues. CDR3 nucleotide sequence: TGTGCCAGCTCACCACCGGGGAGGGGCCGCTTGAACACTGAAGCTTTCTTT. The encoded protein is CASSPPGRGRLNTEAFF.

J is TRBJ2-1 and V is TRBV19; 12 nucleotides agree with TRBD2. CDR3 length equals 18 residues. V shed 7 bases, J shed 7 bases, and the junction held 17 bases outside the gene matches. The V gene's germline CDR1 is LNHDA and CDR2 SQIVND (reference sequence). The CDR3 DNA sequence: TGTGCCAGTACCGATGTCCCTCCGACTAGCGGGAGAGCGAATGAGCAGTTCTTC. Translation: CASTDVPPTSGRANEQFF.

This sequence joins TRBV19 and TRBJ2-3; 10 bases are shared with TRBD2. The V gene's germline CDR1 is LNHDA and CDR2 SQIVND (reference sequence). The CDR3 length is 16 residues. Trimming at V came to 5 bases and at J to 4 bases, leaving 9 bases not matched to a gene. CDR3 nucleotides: TGTGCCAGTAGTGCGCTTAGCGGGGGGAGCTCAGATACGCAGTATTTT. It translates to CASSALSGGSSDTQYF.

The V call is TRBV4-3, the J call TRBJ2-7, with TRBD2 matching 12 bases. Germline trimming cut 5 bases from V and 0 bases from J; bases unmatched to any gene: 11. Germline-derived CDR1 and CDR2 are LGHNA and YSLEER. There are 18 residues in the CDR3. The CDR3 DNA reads TGCGCCAGCAGCGACGGAAGCCGGACTAGCGGGAACTCCTACGAGCAGTACTTC. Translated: CASSDGSRTSGNSYEQYF.

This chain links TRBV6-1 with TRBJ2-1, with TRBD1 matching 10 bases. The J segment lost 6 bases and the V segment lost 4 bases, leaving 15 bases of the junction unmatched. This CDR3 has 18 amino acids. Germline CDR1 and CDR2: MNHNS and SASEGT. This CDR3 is CASSATQSGQGSGNEQFF. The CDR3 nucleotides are TGTGCCAGCAGTGCGACCCAATCGGGACAGGGGTCAGGCAATGAGCAGTTCTTC.

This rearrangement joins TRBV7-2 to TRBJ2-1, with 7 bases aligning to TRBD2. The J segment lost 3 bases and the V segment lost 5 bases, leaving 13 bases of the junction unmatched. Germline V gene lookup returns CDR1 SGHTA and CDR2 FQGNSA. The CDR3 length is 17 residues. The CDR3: CASSRGAGVLIYNEQFF. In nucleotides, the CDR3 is TGTGCCAGCAGCCGTGGGGCGGGAGTCCTAATCTACAATGAGCAGTTCTTC.

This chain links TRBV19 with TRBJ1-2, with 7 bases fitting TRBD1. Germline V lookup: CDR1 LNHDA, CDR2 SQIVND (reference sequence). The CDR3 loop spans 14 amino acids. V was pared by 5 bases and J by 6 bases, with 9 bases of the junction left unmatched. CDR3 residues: CASSQTGDRHGYTF. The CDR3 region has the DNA TGTGCCAGTAGTCAAACAGGGGACCGTCATGGCTACACCTTC.

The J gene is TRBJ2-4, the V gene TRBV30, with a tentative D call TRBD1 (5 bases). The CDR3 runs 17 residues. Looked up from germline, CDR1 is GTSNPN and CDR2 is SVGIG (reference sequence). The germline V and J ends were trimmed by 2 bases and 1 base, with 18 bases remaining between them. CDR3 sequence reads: CAWSLPHRYFAKNIQYF. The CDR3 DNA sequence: TGTGCCTGGAGTCTCCCCCACAGGTATTTCGCCAAAAACATTCAGTACTTC.

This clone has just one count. As DNA, the CDR3 is TGTGCCTGGACTATCGGGACAGGGGTTGAAGCTTTCTTT. Amino acid sequence: CAWTIGTGVEAFF. The genes are TRBV30 and TRBJ1-1; 10 nucleotides line up with TRBD1. This CDR3 region has 13 residues. Germline trimming cut 4 bases from V and 7 bases from J; bases unmatched to any gene: 6. The V gene's germline CDR1 is GTSNPN and CDR2 SVGIG (reference sequence).

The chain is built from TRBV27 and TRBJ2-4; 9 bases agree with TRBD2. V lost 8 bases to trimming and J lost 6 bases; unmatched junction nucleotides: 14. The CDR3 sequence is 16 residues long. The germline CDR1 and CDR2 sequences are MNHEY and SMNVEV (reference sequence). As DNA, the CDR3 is TGTGCCAGCGGTCACTCATATAGCGGGAGTCTAAACATTCAGTACTTC. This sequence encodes CASGHSYSGSLNIQYF.

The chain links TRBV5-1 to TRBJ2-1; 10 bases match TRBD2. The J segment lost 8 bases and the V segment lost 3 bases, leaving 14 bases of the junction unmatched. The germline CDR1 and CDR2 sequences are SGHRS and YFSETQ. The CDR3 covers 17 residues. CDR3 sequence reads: CASSYASSGGAVDEQFF. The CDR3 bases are TGCGCCAGCAGCTACGCTTCGAGCGGGGGGGCAGTGGATGAGCAGTTCTTC.

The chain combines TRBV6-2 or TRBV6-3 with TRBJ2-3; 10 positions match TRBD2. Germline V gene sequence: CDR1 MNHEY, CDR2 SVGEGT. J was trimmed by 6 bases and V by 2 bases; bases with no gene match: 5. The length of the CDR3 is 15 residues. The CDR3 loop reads CASSYQRGGRDTQYF. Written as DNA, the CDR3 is TGTGCCAGCAGTTACCAGCGGGGGGGCCGGGATACGCAGTATTTT.